One and the same sample provided the 13 T cell receptor beta chains below, sequenced in a study of shared clonotypes between healthy human individuals. Produced via immunoSEQ multiplex PCR; TCRdb's table is partial and in-frame only. The sample records hundreds of thousands of clones, 90% to 97% being singletons. Material: naive CD4+ T cells sorted from blood. Subset in this sample: CD45RA+ positively selected. Every receptor here comes from a woman aged 25 to 39 in good health.

This sequence joins TRBV28 and TRBJ2-3; D ambiguous. Germline loops: CDR1 MDHEN, CDR2 SYDVKM. Trimming shortened V by 6 bases and J by 3 bases, and 10 bases separated the two germline ends. The CDR3 has 13 residues. CDR3 bases: TGTGCCAGCAGACTTTTAGAGACAGATACGCAGTATTTT. Its translation is CASRLLETDTQYF.

This clone was recorded only once. The chain recombines TRBV7-9 with TRBJ2-7; tentatively, D is TRBD2 (10 bases). The CDR3 extends over 18 amino acids. V lost 5 bases, J lost 3 bases, and 26 bases lay in between. CDR1 SEHNR and CDR2 FQNEAQ come from the germline V gene (reference sequence). CDR3 sequence: CASSHRGRSLAGDYEQYF. The CDR3 DNA reads as TGTGCCAGCAGCCACAGGGGGCGAAGTCTAGCGGGAGACTACGAGCAGTACTTC.

This sequence joins TRBV5-1 and TRBJ1-5; 7 bases line up with TRBD1. Trimming cost V 3 bases and J 7 bases; bases outside gene matches: 7. Germline assignment: CDR1 SGHRS and CDR2 YFSETQ. The CDR3 sequence is 14 residues long. The CDR3 nucleotides read TGCGCCAGCAGCTCCGGACAGGAGGGGCAGCCCCAGCATTTT. Amino acids: CASSSGQEGQPQHF.

V is TRBV9 and J is TRBJ1-2; maybe TRBD1 (6 bases). CDR3 length: 14 amino acids. The germline V gene has CDR1 SGDLS and CDR2 YYNGEE. The V and J ends lost 3 bases and 8 bases respectively, with 17 bases between them. In DNA, the CDR3 is TGTGCCAGCAGCGGAAGGACAGCATTAAGAGGCTACACCTTC. It is translated as CASSGRTALRGYTF.

V gene TRBV11-3 combines with J gene TRBJ2-2; D is perhaps TRBD1 (5 bases). The germline CDR1 and CDR2 sequences are SGHNT and YENEEA. Trimming left V 2 bases short and J 2 bases short, with 6 bases between. The CDR3 runs to 14 residues. This CDR3 reads CASSLRGNTGELFF. DNA for the CDR3: TGTGCCAGCAGCTTAAGGGGAAACACCGGGGAGCTGTTTTTT.

The chain joins TRBV29-1 to TRBJ2-7; D gene uncertain. Trimming left V 4 bases short and J 2 bases short, with 9 bases between. The CDR3 extends over 12 amino acids. CDR1 is SQVTM and CDR2 is ANQGSEA in the germline V gene. The CDR3 coding sequence is TGCAGCGTTGTTTCCGGAACCTACGAGCAGTACTTC. This codes for CSVVSGTYEQYF.

J is TRBJ1-2 and V is TRBV19; D remains ambiguous. The CDR3 has 13 amino acids. Trimming cost V 5 bases and J 4 bases, with 11 bases left between them. Germline-derived CDR1 and CDR2 are LNHDA and SQIVND (reference sequence). The CDR3 here is CASSFGSIYGYTF. CDR3 nucleotides: TGTGCCAGTAGTTTTGGTAGCATCTATGGCTACACCTTC.

The chain couples TRBV13 to TRBJ1-1, with 11 bases fitting TRBD1. The CDR3 consists of 18 residues. Germline V gene data show CDR1 as PRHDT and CDR2 as FYEKMQ (reference sequence). The ends lost 5 bases at V and 0 bases at J; junction bases unmatched: 11. CDR3 loop: CASSPAPGQGVMNTEAFF. The CDR3 coding sequence is TGTGCCAGCAGCCCCGCCCCGGGACAGGGGGTGATGAACACTGAAGCTTTCTTT.

The chain is built from TRBV27 and TRBJ1-6; D not certain. The CDR3 length is 12 residues. Germline CDR1 reads MNHEY; CDR2 reads SMNVEV (reference sequence). The V end lost 6 bases, the J end lost 7 bases, and 7 bases lay between the germline ends. Here the CDR3 DNA reads TGTGCCAGCAGGTCTCAGAATTCACCCCTCCACTTT. Protein sequence: CASRSQNSPLHF.

The chain's CDR3 is CASSLVGTDTQYF. In nucleotides, the CDR3 is TGTGCCAGCAGCTTAGTAGGCACAGATACGCAGTATTTT. V gene TRBV7-7 combines with J gene TRBJ2-3; D unclear. CDR1 and CDR2 (germline): SSHAT, FNYEAQ (reference sequence). The CDR3 is 13 residues long. Trimming pared 1 base from V and 1 base from J, leaving 3 bases between. The full variable domain, rest sourced from reference TRBV7-7 and TRBJ2-3, is GAGVSQSPRYKVTKRGQDVTLRCDPISSHATLYWYQQALGQGPEFLTYFNYEAQPDKSGLPSDRFSAERPEGSISTLTIQRTEQRDSAMYRCASSLVGTDTQYFGPGTRLTVL.

As to this clone: At the DNA level, this CDR3 is encoded by other sequences in the same sample as well. The chain couples TRBV5-1 to TRBJ2-7; D may be TRBD1 or TRBD2 (7 bases each). Germline lookup yields CDR1 SGHRS and CDR2 YFSETQ. This CDR3 has 14 residues. Trimming left V 0 bases short and J 2 bases short, with 9 bases between. The CDR3 loop is CASSLAGGAYEQYF. The CDR3 region has the DNA TGCGCCAGCAGCTTGGCAGGGGGGGCCTACGAGCAGTACTTC. Combining the CDR3 with reference TRBV5-1 and TRBJ2-7 gives the whole variable domain KAGVTQTPRYLIKTRGQQVTLSCSPISGHRSVSWYQQTPGQGLQFLFEYFSETQRNKGNFPGRFSGRQFSNSRSEMNVSTLELGDSALYLCASSLAGGAYEQYFGPGTRLTVT.

This clone appeared a single time. The chain has TRBV18 and TRBJ1-4; D gene unclear. This CDR3 spans 15 amino acids. V was clipped by 4 bases and J by 0 bases, with 9 bases between them. The V gene's germline CDR1 is KGHSH and CDR2 LQKENI. Here the CDR3 reads CASSRTEATNEKLFF. CDR3 in DNA: TGTGCCAGCTCACGTACAGAAGCAACTAATGAAAAACTGTTTTTT.

This clone was seen a single time. V usage is TRBV6-1 and J usage is TRBJ2-4; D is unresolved. Germline CDR1 and CDR2: MNHNS and SASEGT. The CDR3 runs to 19 residues. V gave up 2 bases and J gave up 0 bases, with 20 bases separating them. The DNA for the CDR3 is TGTGCCAGCAGTGAAAGTGGAAATGAGGCCCTTTTAGCCAAAAACATTCAGTACTTC. It yields the protein CASSESGNEALLAKNIQYF.